Each of the 3 T cell receptor beta chains below was sequenced from the same sample in a study of blood T cell repertoires in COVID-19. Sequencing used immunoSEQ multiplex PCR; TCRdb keeps in-frame clones, though not all of them. The data hold around 200,000 clones, with around nine tenths observed a single time. The source material was peripheral blood. Every receptor here comes from a woman aged 18-30 years who had recovered from COVID-19.

This chain joins TRBV5-6 and TRBJ1-5; D call uncertain. Germline values: CDR1 SGHDT, CDR2 YYEEEE. The CDR3 is made up of 16 amino acids. Trimming cost V 1 base and J 5 bases, with 16 bases left between them. As DNA, the CDR3 is TGTGCCAGCAGCTTGAGTGGAATGGGCACCCATCAGCCCCAGCATTTT. This codes for CASSLSGMGTHQPQHF.

V gene TRBV2 combines with J gene TRBJ2-5, with D unclear. Germline V CDR1 and CDR2: SNHLY, FYNNEI. CDR3 length: 15 amino acids. V shed 2 bases and J shed 5 bases, with 15 bases lying between them. The CDR3 spells CASSELVASSETQYF. The CDR3 nucleotides read TGTGCCAGCAGTGAATTGGTGGCTAGTTCCGAGACCCAGTACTTC.

The chain uses TRBV2 and TRBJ1-5, with TRBD1 as a possible D gene (5 bases). The CDR3 runs 18 residues. The germline V gene has CDR1 SNHLY and CDR2 FYNNEI. Trimming pared 4 bases from V and 0 bases from J, leaving 19 bases between. Here the CDR3 DNA reads TGTGCCAGCAGTGTAAACGCTTACGGGGGATATAGCAATCAGCCCCAGCATTTT. Its translation: CASSVNAYGGYSNQPQHF.